This entry lists 31 T cell receptor beta chains sequenced from one sample in a study of shared clonotypes between healthy human individuals. Here immunoSEQ multiplex PCR was the method, and the copy in TCRdb shows in-frame clones only, minus some. The table includes 500,000 to 550,000 clones, roughly 95% detected once. Sequenced: naive CD4+ T cells sorted from blood. Subset noted: CD45RA+ positively selected. These receptor sequences come from a woman aged 25-40 years in good health.

Comments on this clone: Different DNA sequences within this sample yield the same CDR3. The rearrangement uses TRBV18 and TRBJ1-3; D perhaps matches TRBD1 (5 bases). There are 15 residues in the CDR3. CDR1 is KGHSH, CDR2 LQKENI, per germline. Trimming stripped 0 bases from V and 0 bases from J, with 6 bases between. CDR3 amino acids: CASSPPGVSGNTIYF. For the CDR3, the DNA is TGTGCCAGCTCACCACCAGGGGTCTCTGGAAACACCATATATTTT. The complete variable domain, with remaining parts taken from reference TRBV18 and TRBJ1-3, reads NAGVMQNPRHLVRRRGQEARLRCSPMKGHSHVYWYRQLPEEGLKFMVYLQKENIIDESGMPKERFSAEFPKEGPSILRIQQVVRGDSAAYFCASSPPGVSGNTIYFGEGSWLTVV.

V and J are TRBV4-1 and TRBJ1-1, with a tentative D call TRBD1 (5 bases). In germline, CDR1 is MGHRA, CDR2 YSYEKL. V was cut by 1 base and J by 4 bases, with 19 bases left in between. This CDR3 spans 17 amino acids. This CDR3 is CASSQVVPGEWATEAFF. For the CDR3, the DNA is TGCGCCAGCAGCCAAGTCGTGCCGGGGGAGTGGGCCACTGAAGCTTTCTTT.

The count of this clone is one. This chain joins TRBV5-6 and TRBJ1-1, with TRBD1 as a possible D gene (6 bases). This CDR3 has 13 residues. With 4 bases removed from V and 0 bases from J, the gap between germline ends came to 7 bases. CDR1 and CDR2 from the germline V gene are SGHDT and YYEEEE. CDR3 DNA sequence: TGTGCCAGCAGCAACAGGGTGAACACTGAAGCTTTCTTT. The encoded protein is CASSNRVNTEAFF.

The chain links TRBV7-3 to TRBJ2-3; perhaps TRBD2 as D (5 bases). Between the trimmed V and J ends, which lost 5 bases and 0 bases, there was a span of 12 bases. CDR3 length: 15 residues. Germline lookup yields CDR1 SGHTA and CDR2 FQGTGA. This CDR3 is CASSRDPASTDTQYF. In DNA, the CDR3 is TGTGCCAGCAGCCGGGATCCCGCTAGCACAGATACGCAGTATTTT.

V and J are TRBV6-6 and TRBJ2-3; 7 bases align to TRBD1. The ends lost 2 bases at V and 3 bases at J; junction bases unmatched: 2. Germline CDR1 is MNHNY and CDR2 is SVGAGI (reference sequence). The length of the CDR3 is 14 residues. In DNA, the CDR3 is TGTGCCAGCAGTTACAGGACAGGAACAGATACGCAGTATTTT. Its protein is CASSYRTGTDTQYF.

V usage is TRBV20-1 and J usage is TRBJ2-1; unclear D gene. Germline V gene lookup returns CDR1 DFQATT and CDR2 SNEGSKA (reference sequence). V was clipped by 4 bases and J by 10 bases, with 11 bases between them. There are 11 residues in the CDR3. The CDR3 loop reads CSAIRTIEQFF. The CDR3 nucleotides read TGCAGTGCTATCCGGACCATCGAGCAGTTCTTC.

The chain is built from TRBV28 and TRBJ2-7; the match to TRBD2 covers 7 bases. Germline V gene lookup returns CDR1 MDHEN and CDR2 SYDVKM. The CDR3 is 12 amino acids. The CDR3, as DNA: TGTGCTTGGGGGGGTAAGACGAACGAGCAGTACTTC. It specifies CAWGGKTNEQYF.

The chain combines TRBV4-1 with TRBJ2-7, with D perhaps matching TRBD1 (6 bases). Trimming stripped 1 base from V and 4 bases from J, with 8 bases between. The CDR3 length is 13 residues. Germline CDR1 and CDR2: MGHRA and YSYEKL. The CDR3 spells CASSQAGQYEQYF. Here the CDR3 DNA reads TGCGCCAGCAGCCAAGCCGGACAGTACGAGCAGTACTTC.

With regard to this clone: This sample also contains other DNA sequences that code for the same CDR3. J is TRBJ1-2 and V is TRBV28, with D maybe TRBD1 (6 bases). V was pared by 2 bases and J by 5 bases, with 9 bases between. CDR3 length equals 13 residues. CDR1 MDHEN and CDR2 SYDVKM come from the germline V gene. The CDR3 coding sequence is TGTGCCAGCAGTTTAGGGGGCCCTTATGGCTACACCTTC. Its translation is CASSLGGPYGYTF.

The chain combines TRBV28 with TRBJ2-7; 12 nucleotides match TRBD2. The germline V gene encodes CDR1 MDHEN and CDR2 SYDVKM. J lost 5 bases, V lost 2 bases, and 10 bases had no gene match. The CDR3 covers 17 residues. Written as DNA, the CDR3 is TGTGCCAGCAGTTTACGGATACTAGCGGGAGGTTCCCACGAGCAGTACTTC. Its protein product is CASSLRILAGGSHEQYF.

This chain uses TRBV18 with TRBJ1-1; unclear D gene. The germline V and J ends were trimmed by 3 bases and 11 bases, with 13 bases remaining between them. Germline V CDR1 and CDR2: KGHSH, LQKENI. This CDR3 contains 12 residues. The CDR3: CASSPLTEEAFF. In nucleotides, the CDR3 is TGTGCCAGCTCACCGCTTACAGAAGAGGCTTTCTTT.

V is TRBV27 and J is TRBJ2-1, with D possibly TRBD1 on 5 matching bases. Per the germline V gene, CDR1 is MNHEY and CDR2 is SMNVEV (reference sequence). The CDR3 runs 15 residues. V dropped 6 bases and J dropped 4 bases, with 16 bases sitting between them. The CDR3 nucleotides read TGTGCCAGCAGCGATTTGGTGGGGCGGTACAATGAGCAGTTCTTC. Translating gives CASSDLVGRYNEQFF.

V and J are TRBV2 and TRBJ2-1; D is perhaps TRBD1 or TRBD2 (5 bases each). Germline loops: CDR1 SNHLY, CDR2 FYNNEI. Trimming shortened V by 6 bases and J by 7 bases, and 7 bases separated the two germline ends. The CDR3 runs 11 residues. As DNA, the CDR3 is TGTGCCAGCAGCTGGGGGAATGAGCAGTTCTTC. The encoded protein is CASSWGNEQFF. Drawing the rest from reference TRBV2 and TRBJ2-1, the complete variable domain is EPEVTQTPSHQVTQMGQEVILRCVPISNHLYFYWYRQILGQKVEFLVSFYNNEISEKSEIFDDQFSVERPDGSNFTLKIRSTKLEDSAMYFCASSWGNEQFFGPGTRLTVL.

The V call is TRBV15, the J call TRBJ2-7, with a tentative D call TRBD2 (5 bases). The CDR3 runs 15 residues. Between the trimmed V and J ends, which lost 5 bases and 0 bases, there was a span of 14 bases. Germline loops: CDR1 LNHNV, CDR2 YYDKDF (reference sequence). CDR3 in DNA: TGTGCCACCAGCTCCCAAAGCGGATCCTCCTACGAGCAGTACTTC. Amino acids: CATSSQSGSSYEQYF.

The CDR3 region is CASSSRGRDTEAFF. CDR3 nucleotides: TGTGCCAGCAGTTCACGGGGCCGGGACACTGAAGCTTTCTTT. V usage is TRBV6-6 and J usage is TRBJ1-1; maybe TRBD1 (5 bases). The CDR3 contains 14 residues. The V end lost 4 bases, the J end lost 3 bases, and 12 bases lay between the germline ends. The germline V gene has CDR1 MNHNY and CDR2 SVGAGI (reference sequence).

This clone came up once. The chain carries TRBV18 and TRBJ1-2; D possibly corresponds to TRBD1 (6 bases). CDR3 length: 13 amino acids. V lost 0 bases, J lost 8 bases, and 10 bases lay in between. Germline-derived CDR1 and CDR2 are KGHSH and LQKENI. The CDR3 region has the DNA TGTGCCAGCTCACCACCGTACAGGGTCGGCTACACCTTC. The encoded protein is CASSPPYRVGYTF.

The gene calls are TRBV9 and TRBJ1-2; possible D gene TRBD1, 5 bases. Trimming stripped 0 bases from V and 4 bases from J, with 16 bases between. Per germline, CDR1 SGDLS and CDR2 YYNGEE. CDR3 size: 16 residues. The CDR3 DNA reads TGTGCCAGCAGCGTAGGGCCGACAGCACCCCTCTATGGCTACACCTTC. It specifies CASSVGPTAPLYGYTF.

V usage is TRBV2 and J usage is TRBJ1-1; D possibly corresponds to TRBD1 (6 bases). CDR1 and CDR2 (germline): SNHLY, FYNNEI. The V end lost 6 bases, the J end lost 1 base, and 21 bases lay between the germline ends. The CDR3 sequence is 17 residues long. In DNA form, the CDR3 reads TGTGCCAGCAGGCGCCCCCTTACAGGGTCGGGGAACACTGAAGCTTTCTTT. Translated, it gives CASRRPLTGSGNTEAFF.

This chain uses TRBV4-2 with TRBJ2-2, with D possibly TRBD1 on 5 matching bases. The ends were cut back, 4 bases at V and 7 bases at J, with 7 bases in the middle. The germline V gene has CDR1 LGHNA and CDR2 YNFKEQ. CDR3 length: 12 amino acids. CDR3 sequence: CASSPQGGELFF. CDR3 nucleotides: TGTGCCAGCAGCCCCCAGGGCGGGGAGCTGTTTTTT.

The rearrangement joins TRBV5-4 to TRBJ2-7; TRBD2 agrees at 14 bases. Germline CDR1 SGHNT, CDR2 YYREEE (reference sequence). CDR3 length equals 15 residues. With V trimmed by 4 bases and J by 5 bases, 5 bases remained unmatched. DNA for the CDR3: TGTGCCAGCAGCCCGGGACTAGCGGGAGTTAACGAGCAGTACTTC. It specifies CASSPGLAGVNEQYF.

The chain uses TRBV28 and TRBJ2-5; no clear D gene. The DNA matches TRBJ2-7 better at its end, which makes the J call doubtful. The germline V gene encodes CDR1 MDHEN and CDR2 SYDVKM. The CDR3 contains 13 residues. The CDR3 DNA sequence: TGTGCCAGCAGTTTAGCGCCGCCCTACGAGCAGTACTTC. Amino acids: CASSLAPPYEQYF.

The table lists this clone with a count of one. The chain is built from TRBV5-1 and TRBJ2-5, with a tentative D call TRBD2 (6 bases). CDR3 length: 15 residues. CDR1 and CDR2 (germline): SGHRS, YFSETQ. The V end was cut by 2 bases, the J end by 3 bases, with 14 bases between. In DNA, the CDR3 is TGCGCCAGCAGCTTCGGGGGAACGGTTGAAGAGACCCAGTACTTC. Translation gives CASSFGGTVEETQYF.

The chain links TRBV27 to TRBJ2-6; 10 positions agree with TRBD2. Trimming took 5 bases from V and 4 from J; bases not matched to a gene: 8. The germline gives CDR1 MNHEY, CDR2 SMNVEV (reference sequence). This CDR3 is built from 17 residues. CDR3 nucleotide sequence: TGTGCCAGCAGTCCGCTAGCGGGAGTGTCGGGGGCCAACGTCCTGACTTTC. It specifies CASSPLAGVSGANVLTF.

This sequence joins TRBV19 and TRBJ2-5; 8 nucleotides line up with TRBD1. From germline, CDR1 is LNHDA and CDR2 SQIVND (reference sequence). The CDR3 is made up of 14 amino acids. V lost 6 bases and J lost 5; bases outside the gene matches: 8. CDR3 residues: CASSRGQGGETQYF. CDR3 sequence (DNA): TGTGCCAGTAGCCGCGGACAGGGCGGTGAGACCCAGTACTTC.

This clone has just one count. The rearrangement joins TRBV7-9 to TRBJ2-1; D is perhaps TRBD1 (6 bases). Germline-derived CDR1 and CDR2 are SEHNR and FQNEAQ (reference sequence). The CDR3 consists of 14 residues. V was shortened by 1 base and J by 6 bases, with 10 bases between the two germline ends. This chain's CDR3 is CASSLGSGANEQFF. The CDR3 coding sequence is TGTGCCAGCAGCTTAGGTTCAGGGGCCAATGAGCAGTTCTTC.

The chain couples TRBV6-5 to TRBJ2-7; 9 nucleotides align to TRBD1. Germline values: CDR1 MNHEY, CDR2 SVGAGI. Unmatched junction bases numbered 7, after V lost 7 bases and J lost 3 bases. The length of the CDR3 is 14 residues. The CDR3 sequence is CASKQGATDYEQYF. The DNA of the CDR3 is TGTGCCAGCAAACAGGGGGCCACGGACTACGAGCAGTACTTC.

The chain recombines TRBV28 with TRBJ1-2, with 10 bases identical to TRBD1. The trim removed 6 bases at V and 7 bases at J, leaving 8 bases unmatched. Germline loops: CDR1 MDHEN, CDR2 SYDVKM. This CDR3 has 14 amino acids. The CDR3 DNA sequence: TGTGCCAGCAGACCTCCGACAGGGGGCCGTGGCTACACCTTC. Translated, it gives CASRPPTGGRGYTF.

The chain links TRBV7-5 to TRBJ1-5; the table's D call, TRBD1, was not checked against the DNA. TRBV7-5 is noted as a pseudogene. The CDR3 is made up of 13 amino acids. CDR3 sequence (DNA): TGTGTCAGAGACGACAGAGCCAACCAGCCCCAGCATTTT. Amino acids: CVRDDRANQPQHF.

The rearrangement uses TRBV10-2 and TRBJ2-3, with no clear D. The germline gives CDR1 WSHSY, CDR2 SAAADI. The CDR3 is 13 residues long. Trimming took 6 bases from V and 5 from J, leaving 12 bases between them. The CDR3 is CASRGISVDTQYF. The CDR3 DNA follows: TGCGCCAGCAGGGGAATATCGGTAGATACGCAGTATTTT.

The CDR3 bases are TGTGCCAGCAGTTTAATTAAGCGGGCCAAGGGACCCCTTAGCAATCAGCCCCAGCATTTT. This sequence encodes CASSLIKRAKGPLSNQPQHF. V gene TRBV28 combines with J gene TRBJ1-5; D perhaps matches TRBD1 (5 bases). The germline V gene has CDR1 MDHEN and CDR2 SYDVKM. V was cut by 2 bases and J by 0 bases, with 23 bases left in between. The CDR3 extends over 20 amino acids.

This clone was seen only once. V gene TRBV18 combines with J gene TRBJ1-5; no reliable D call. Germline V gives CDR1 KGHSH, CDR2 LQKENI. The CDR3 has 17 residues. Trimming shortened V by 2 bases and J by 0 bases, and 14 bases separated the two germline ends. The CDR3 is CASSPGRRSYSNQPQHF. CDR3 nucleotide sequence: TGTGCCAGCTCACCAGGACGACGGTCCTATAGCAATCAGCCCCAGCATTTT.